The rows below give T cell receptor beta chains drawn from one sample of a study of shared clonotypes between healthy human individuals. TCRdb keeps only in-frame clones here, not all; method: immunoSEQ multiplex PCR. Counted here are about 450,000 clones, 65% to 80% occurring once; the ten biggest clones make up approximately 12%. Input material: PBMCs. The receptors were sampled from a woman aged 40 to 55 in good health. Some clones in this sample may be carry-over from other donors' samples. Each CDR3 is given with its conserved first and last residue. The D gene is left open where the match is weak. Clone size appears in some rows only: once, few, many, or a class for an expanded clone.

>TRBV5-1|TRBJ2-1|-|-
TGCGCCAGCAGCTTAGTAGCGCAGAGCTCCTACAATGAGCAGTTCTTC
CASSLVAQSSYNEQFF
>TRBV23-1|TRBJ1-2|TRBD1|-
TGCGCCAGCAGTCAACCCCGACAGGGGAGAGGTGGCTACACCTTC
CASSQPRQGRGGYTF
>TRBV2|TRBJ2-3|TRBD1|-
TGTGCCAGCAGTCCTTCTACAGGGGGCGCAGATACGCAGTATTTT
CASSPSTGGADTQYF
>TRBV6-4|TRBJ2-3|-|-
TGTGCCAGCAGTGACTCCCTAGGAGGGGCAGATACGCAGTATTTT
CASSDSLGGADTQYF
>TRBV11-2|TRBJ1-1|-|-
TGTGCCAGCAGCTTGGGGGTGAAGGGTGAAGCTTTCTTT
CASSLGVKGEAFF
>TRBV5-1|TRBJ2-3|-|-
TGCGCCAGCAGCCCGAGCACAGATACGCAGTATTTT
CASSPSTDTQYF
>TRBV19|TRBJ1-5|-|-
TGTGCCAGTAGTATAGTTAGTTCTGGGCAGCCCCAGCATTTT
CASSIVSSGQPQHF
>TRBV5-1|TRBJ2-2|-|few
TGCGCCAGCAGTCCTCTTCCCCCAGGGGGGACGAACACCGGGGAGCTGTTTTTT
CASSPLPPGGTNTGELFF
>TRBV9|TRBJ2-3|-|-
TGTGCCAGCACCGCGACAACTAGCACAGATACGCAGTATTTT
CASTATTSTDTQYF
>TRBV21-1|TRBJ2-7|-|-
TGTGCCAGCAGCAAGTTCGCAGGGCACTACTCCTACGAGCAGTACTTC
CASSKFAGHYSYEQYF
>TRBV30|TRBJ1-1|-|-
TGTGCCTGGAGTAGGACCGCAGGGGTAGCTTTCTTT
CAWSRTAGVAFF
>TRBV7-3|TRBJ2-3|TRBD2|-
TGTGCCAGCAGCGATAGCGGGATCACAGATACGCAGTATTTT
CASSDSGITDTQYF
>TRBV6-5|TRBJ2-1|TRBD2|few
TGTGCCAGCAGTCAAGGGACTAGCGGGAGGAATGAGCAGTTCTTC
CASSQGTSGRNEQFF
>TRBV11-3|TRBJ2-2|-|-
TGTGCCAGCAGCTCCCTAACAGGAACCGGGGAGCTGTTTTTT
CASSSLTGTGELFF
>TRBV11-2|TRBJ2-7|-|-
TGTGCCAGCAGCTTAGGTTCTTTTTGGGCAGGGTACGAGCAGTACTTC
CASSLGSFWAGYEQYF
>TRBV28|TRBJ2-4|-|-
TGTGAAGGGCGACTTACTTGCGCAAAGGCCAAAAACATTCAGTACTTC
CEGRLTCAKAKNIQYF
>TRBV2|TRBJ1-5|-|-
TGTGCCAGCAGAGGGGTTTTTAGCAATCAGCCCCAGCATTTT
CASRGVFSNQPQHF
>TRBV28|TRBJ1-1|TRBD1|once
TGTGCCAGCGAGGACAGGGGAATGAACACTGAAGCTTTCTTT
CASEDRGMNTEAFF
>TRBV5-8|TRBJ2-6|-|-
TGTGCCAGCAGCTTGCCCGGGTCTGGGGCCAACGTCCTGACTTTC
CASSLPGSGANVLTF
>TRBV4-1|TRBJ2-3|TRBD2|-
TGCGCCAGCAGCCAAGGGGTGACTAGCGGGGATACAGATACGCAGTATTTT
CASSQGVTSGDTDTQYF
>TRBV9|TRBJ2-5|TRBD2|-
TGTGCCAGCAGCTTAGGTGGGCGGACTAGCGGGGTTGTCCAAGAGACCCAGTACTTC
CASSLGGRTSGVVQETQYF
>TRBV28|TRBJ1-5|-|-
TGTGCCAGCAGACGACAGCTAAATCAGCCCCAGCATTTT
CASRRQLNQPQHF
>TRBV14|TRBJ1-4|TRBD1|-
TGTGCCAGCAGCCAAGGGCCGGGCAGGGGGCTTGAAAAACTGTTTTTT
CASSQGPGRGLEKLFF
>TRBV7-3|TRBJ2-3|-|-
TGTGCCAGCAGCTTAAATCCCTTCGGAGCGGGCACAGATACGCAGTATTTT
CASSLNPFGAGTDTQYF
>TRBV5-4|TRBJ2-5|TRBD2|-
TGTGCCAGCAGCTTGGAAGCGGGAGTTTGGGAGACCCAGTACTTC
CASSLEAGVWETQYF
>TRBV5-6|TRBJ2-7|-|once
TGTGCCAGCAGCAACCCGGGACACGACTACGAGCAGTACTTC
CASSNPGHDYEQYF
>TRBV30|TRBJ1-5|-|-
TGTGCCTGGAACACAGGCGTCCAGCCCCAGCATTTT
CAWNTGVQPQHF
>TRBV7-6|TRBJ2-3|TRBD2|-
TGTGCCAGCAGCTTAGATTCTTGGGGAGGGACAGATACGCAGTATTTT
CASSLDSWGGTDTQYF
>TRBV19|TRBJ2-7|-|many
TGTGCCAGTAGTTATAGCGGTTCTTACGAGCAGTACTTC
CASSYSGSYEQYF
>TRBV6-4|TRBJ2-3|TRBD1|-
TGTGCCAGCAGTTCCGGGACAGAGGGGACAGATACGCAGTATTTT
CASSSGTEGTDTQYF
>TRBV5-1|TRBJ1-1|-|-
TGCGCCAGCATGGAGGGAATGAACACTGAAGCTTTCTTT
CASMEGMNTEAFF
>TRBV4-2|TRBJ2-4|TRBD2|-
TGTGCCAGCAGCCAAGATGGCCTAGCGGGAGTAAACATTCAGTACTTC
CASSQDGLAGVNIQYF
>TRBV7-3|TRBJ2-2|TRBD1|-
TGTGCCAGCAGCTTAACCTGGACAGGGATCACCGGGGAGCTGTTTTTT
CASSLTWTGITGELFF
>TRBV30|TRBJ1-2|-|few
TGTGCCTGGTCCCGGGGGCAGGGGTATGGCTACACCTTC
CAWSRGQGYGYTF
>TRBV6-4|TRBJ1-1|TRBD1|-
TGTGCCAGCAGTCGGACAGGGAACACTGAAGCTTTCTTT
CASSRTGNTEAFF
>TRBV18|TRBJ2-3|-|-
TGTGCCAGCTCACCACCGAACAGGGCAGCAGATACGCAGTATTTT
CASSPPNRAADTQYF
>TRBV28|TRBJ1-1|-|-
TGTGCCAGCAGCCGACGTAGGACTGAAGCTTTCTTT
CASSRRRTEAFF
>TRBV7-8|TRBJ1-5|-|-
TGTGCCAGCAGCTTAGCGCATGCAGGGGGCAATCAGCCCCAGCATTTT
CASSLAHAGGNQPQHF
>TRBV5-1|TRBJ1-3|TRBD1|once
TGCGCCAGCAGCCCAGGACAGGGAGGAAACACCATATATTTT
CASSPGQGGNTIYF
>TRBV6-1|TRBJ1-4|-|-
TGTGCCAGCAGTGAAGCCCGACAGGTGTGGCCGGAAAAACTGTTTTTT
CASSEARQVWPEKLFF
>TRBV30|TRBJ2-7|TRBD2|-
TGTGCCTGGAGTGTAGGCGGGAGGGCCACCGAGCAGTACTTC
CAWSVGGRATEQYF
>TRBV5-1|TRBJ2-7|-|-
TGCGCCAGCAGCTTGGTTACGGGGGCGAGGAGTTACGAGCAGTACTTC
CASSLVTGARSYEQYF
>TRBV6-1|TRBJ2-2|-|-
TGTGCCAGCAGTGGCGGGACGGTAGAGATGAACACCGGGGAGCTGTTTTTT
CASSGGTVEMNTGELFF
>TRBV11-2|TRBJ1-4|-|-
TGTGCCAGCAGCCTGCCCGGCGGGGAAAAACTGTTTTTT
CASSLPGGEKLFF
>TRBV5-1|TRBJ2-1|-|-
TGCGCCAGCAGCTTGCCCCCTGGGGAGCAGTTCTTC
CASSLPPGEQFF
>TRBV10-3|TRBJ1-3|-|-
TGTGCCATCAGTGATTATTTGATAAATAATCCAGGACTCCGGGACGACCACTCTGGAAACACCATATATTTT
CAISDYLINNPGLRDDHSGNTIYF
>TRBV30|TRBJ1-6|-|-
TGTGCCTCCGCCTCGGGGGGATCTAATTCACCCCTCCACTTT
CASASGGSNSPLHF
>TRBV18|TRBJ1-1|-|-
TGTGCCAGCTCACCGGCAGGACTTAACACTGAAGCTTTCTTT
CASSPAGLNTEAFF
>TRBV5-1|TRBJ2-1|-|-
TGCGCCAGCAGCTTGGGCTCGCTCTCCTACAATGAGCAGTTCTTC
CASSLGSLSYNEQFF
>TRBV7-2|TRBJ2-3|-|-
TGTGCCAGCAGCTTACAGGGCGCGAGAGATACGCAGTATTTT
CASSLQGARDTQYF
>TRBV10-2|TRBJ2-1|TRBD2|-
TGCGCCAGCTCCCTAGCGGGAGGATACAATGAGCAGTTCTTC
CASSLAGGYNEQFF
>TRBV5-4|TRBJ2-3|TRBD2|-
TGTGCCAGCAGCTCCAGCGCTAGCGGGAGGGCCTACGGGGCGCAGTATTTT
CASSSSASGRAYGAQYF
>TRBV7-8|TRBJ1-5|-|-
TGTGCCAGCAGCTTCGTAGGCAATCAGCCCCAGCATTTT
CASSFVGNQPQHF
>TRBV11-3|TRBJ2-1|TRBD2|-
TGTGCCAGCAGCTTAGATCGGACTAGCGGGAGGGACAATGAGCAGTTCTTC
CASSLDRTSGRDNEQFF